These 8 T cell receptor beta chains originate from one sample sequenced in a study of cytomegalovirus exposure and HLA in healthy donors. Vbeta (60) and Jbeta (13) primers were used in the PCR. Profiling relied on immunoSEQ multiplex PCR, and the TCRdb table lists in-frame clones only, not all of them. The top ten hold roughly 3.7% of the sample, which has 85,000 to 130,000 clones, roughly 80% seen once. Sequencing used PBMCs. Receptors originate from a man in his sixties in good health and CMV-seronegative.

In nucleotides, the CDR3 is TGTGCCAGCTCACCGGGGGGGCTTTGGGAGCAGTACTTC. It codes for CASSPGGLWEQYF. The chain has TRBV18 and TRBJ2-7; a possible D gene is TRBD2 (7 bases). The length of the CDR3 is 13 residues. Germline loops: CDR1 KGHSH, CDR2 LQKENI. V lost 3 bases and J 7 bases, leaving 13 bases between the germline ends. The variable domain in full, with the rest retrieved from reference TRBV18 and TRBJ2-7, is NAGVMQNPRHLVRRRGQEARLRCSPMKGHSHVYWYRQLPEEGLKFMVYLQKENIIDESGMPKERFSAEFPKEGPSILRIQQVVRGDSAAYFCASSPGGLWEQYFGPGTRLTVT.

The gene calls are TRBV25-1 and TRBJ1-4, with D perhaps matching TRBD1 (6 bases). Deletions cut 6 bases from V and 4 bases from J, with 12 bases between. Germline CDR1 is MGHDK and CDR2 is SYGVNS. This CDR3 is 14 amino acids long. The CDR3 sequence: CASSKGGGNEKLFF. The CDR3 region has the DNA TGTGCCAGCAGCAAAGGGGGGGGTAATGAAAAACTGTTTTTT.

In DNA, the CDR3 is TGTGCCAGCAGGGGGGCAGGGGCCAATCAGCCCCAGCATTTT. Its translation: CASRGAGANQPQHF. The chain carries TRBV2 and TRBJ1-5, with TRBD1 as a possible D gene (6 bases). The CDR3 runs to 14 residues. From germline, CDR1 is SNHLY and CDR2 FYNNEI. V lost 6 bases, J lost 3 bases, and 12 bases lay in between.

The chain has TRBV9 and TRBJ2-1; 9 nucleotides align to TRBD1. This CDR3 has 17 residues. The V and J ends lost 1 base and 6 bases, in that order; junction bases with no gene match: 11. The germline CDR1 and CDR2 sequences are SGDLS and YYNGEE. The CDR3 here is CASSVTTGGGMINEQFF. The CDR3 DNA is TGTGCCAGCAGCGTAACAACAGGGGGCGGGATGATCAATGAGCAGTTCTTC.

This chain uses TRBV9 with TRBJ2-5; 7 bases fit TRBD2. CDR3 length: 16 amino acids. V was clipped by 4 bases and J by 4 bases; unmatched bases: 13. Germline assignment: CDR1 SGDLS and CDR2 YYNGEE. Written as DNA, the CDR3 is TGTGCCAGCAGCCTAGATAGAGCGGGGCCCGGAGAGACCCAGTACTTC. Translated: CASSLDRAGPGETQYF.

Remarks on this clone: Germline and junction disagree at one end, which may indicate a read error. Written as DNA, the CDR3 is TGCGCCAGCGGCTTGGGGGGCACAGGACCCCGTAGCACCGGGGAGCTGTTTTTT. Protein product: CASGLGGTGPRSTGELFF. This rearrangement joins TRBV5-1 to TRBJ2-2; D is tentatively TRBD1 or TRBD2 (6 bases each). The CDR3 has 18 residues. Looked up from germline, CDR1 is SGHRS and CDR2 is YFSETQ.

This CDR3 is CASTLFRVAGATDTQYF. CDR3 bases: TGTGCCAGCACCTTATTCAGGGTAGCGGGGGCCACAGATACGCAGTATTTT. This rearrangement joins TRBV5-6 to TRBJ2-3, with 9 bases that match TRBD2. This CDR3 region has 17 residues. Looked up from germline, CDR1 is SGHDT and CDR2 is YYEEEE. J gave up 2 bases and V 6 bases, and 13 bases lay outside the gene matches.

CDR3 sequence reads: CAWRVGSSNYNEQFF. The DNA for the CDR3 is TGTGCCTGGAGGGTTGGTAGCTCCAATTACAATGAGCAGTTCTTC. The V and J genes are TRBV30 and TRBJ2-1; no clear D gene. Trimming removed 3 bases at V and 4 bases at J, with 16 bases between. CDR1 is GTSNPN and CDR2 is SVGIG in the germline V gene (reference sequence). The CDR3 runs to 15 residues.